This entry concerns a single T cell receptor (beta chain). The sample is drawn from a study of blood T cell repertoires in COVID-19. As for the study in general: The study drew acute and convalescent COVID-19 samples from the United States, Italy and Spain. PBMCs, B-cell-depleted T cells, or T cells were the source of the cDNA or gDNA that made up the material.

This CDR3 spans 18 amino acids. Germline V gene data show CDR1 as SGDLS and CDR2 as YYNGEE. J lost 4 bases, V lost 3 bases, and 15 bases had no gene match. Per the original data handling: Nucleated cell number was recorded as an estimate derived from reference gene primer amplification. Only in-frame clones appear in the TCRdb table, and some are missing; sequencing was by immunoSEQ multiplex PCR. V, J and clone size are those of that table, while D and trimming were read from the DNA. The data contain about 160,000 clones, around 83% of them singletons. Patients at the Seattle site were enrolled during active infection and followed longitudinally.

Sequenced: peripheral blood. This receptor was taken from a woman in her forties or fifties with COVID-19, enrolled during active disease. This chain joins TRBV9 and TRBJ2-5; 10 nucleotides align to TRBD2. For the CDR3, the DNA is TGTGCCAGCAGCGCCGCCGGGGAGCGGGGGGGCCTGGGAGAGACCCAGTACTTC. Its translation is CASSAAGERGGLGETQYF.